This T cell receptor beta chain stems from a study of CD8+CD57+ T cells in acquired aplastic anemia. Study at large: On average, sorted CD4+ and CD8+ cells gave 3.2 ug of DNA.

Profiles of TCR beta VDJ and CDR3 were generated from a genomic DNA template. TCRdb reprocessed the reads via MiXCR and lists one record per CDR3 protein. The data hold roughly 240,000 distinct CDR3 sequences, with around half observed a single time. Looked up from germline, CDR1 is SGDLS and CDR2 is YYNGEE. The CDR3 runs 16 residues. Deletions cut 0 bases from V and 9 bases from J, with 19 bases between. Individuals selected for sequencing had exhibited CD8+CD57+ cell expansion on flow cytometry. Acquired aplastic anemia of severe grade affected all patients. Points from the study as a whole: Patients and controls were not found to differ significantly in CD8+ Simpson's diversity.

This clonotype was counted once. Its antigen is unknown. What was sequenced was sorted CD4+, CD8+, or CD8+CD57+ T cells (not recorded which) from PBMCs. V gene TRBV9 combines with J gene TRBJ2-1, with unresolved D. The clonotype comes from a human donor with aplastic anemia. CDR3: CASSVVPLGNYVEQFF. DNA for the CDR3: TGTGCCAGCAGCGTAGTACCTTTGGGGAATTACGTTGAGCAGTTCTTC.